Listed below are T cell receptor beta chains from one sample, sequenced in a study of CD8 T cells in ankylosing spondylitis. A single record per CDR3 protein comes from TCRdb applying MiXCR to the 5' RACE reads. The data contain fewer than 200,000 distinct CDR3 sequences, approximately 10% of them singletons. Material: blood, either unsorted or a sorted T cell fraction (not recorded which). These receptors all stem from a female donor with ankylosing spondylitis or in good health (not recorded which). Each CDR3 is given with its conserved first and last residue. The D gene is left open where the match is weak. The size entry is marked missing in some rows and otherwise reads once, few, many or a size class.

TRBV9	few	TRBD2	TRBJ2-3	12	CASKGGGDTQYF	TGTGCCAGCAAGGGCGGGGGGGATACGCAGTATTTT
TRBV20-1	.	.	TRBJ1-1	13	CSAGGAMNTGAFF	TGCAGTGCCGGCGGTGCCATGAACACTGGAGCTTTCTTT
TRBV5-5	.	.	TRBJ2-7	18	CASSLRAPRAGSSYEQYF	TGTGCCAGCAGCCTGAGGGCCCCTAGAGCCGGGAGCTCCTACGAGCAGTACTTC
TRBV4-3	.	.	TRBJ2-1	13	CASSHWTHNEQFF	TGCGCCAGCAGCCATTGGACCCACAATGAGCAGTTCTTC
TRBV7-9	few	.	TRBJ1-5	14	CASSLDSGNQPQHF	TGTGCCAGCAGCTTAGATAGCGGCAATCAGCCCCAGCATTTT
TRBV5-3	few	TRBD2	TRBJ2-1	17	CARRKLAGVYPYNEQFF	TGTGCCAGAAGGAAGCTAGCGGGAGTTTACCCCTACAATGAGCAGTTCTTC
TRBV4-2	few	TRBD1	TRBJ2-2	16	CASSQGASTGSGELFF	TGTGCCAGCAGCCAAGGGGCCTCGACAGGGTCCGGGGAGCTGTTTTTT
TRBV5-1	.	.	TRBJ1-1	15	CASSPKWQGGTEAFF	TGCGCCAGCAGCCCCAAGTGGCAGGGTGGAACTGAAGCTTTCTTT
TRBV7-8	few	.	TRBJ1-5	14	CASSLAPGVEPQHF	TGTGCCAGCAGCTTAGCGCCAGGGGTAGAGCCCCAGCATTTT
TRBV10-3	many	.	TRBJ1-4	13	CAIKGTTNEKLFF	TGTGCCATCAAGGGGACAACTAATGAAAAACTGTTTTTT
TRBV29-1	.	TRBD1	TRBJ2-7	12	CSAWTGTYEQYF	TGCAGCGCTTGGACAGGGACCTACGAGCAGTACTTC
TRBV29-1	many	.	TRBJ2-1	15	CSVERASSSYNEQFF	TGCAGCGTTGAGAGAGCCTCTAGCTCCTACAATGAGCAGTTCTTC
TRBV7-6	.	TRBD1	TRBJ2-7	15	CATGAGQGDGYEQYF	TGTGCCACCGGGGCGGGACAGGGGGACGGCTACGAGCAGTACTTC
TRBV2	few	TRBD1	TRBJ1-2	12	CASEGQNYGYTF	TGTGCCAGCGAGGGACAGAACTATGGCTACACCTTC
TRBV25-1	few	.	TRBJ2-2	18	CASSEFVGSSSNTGELFF	TGTGCCAGCAGTGAATTCGTGGGGAGTTCATCGAACACCGGGGAGCTGTTTTTT
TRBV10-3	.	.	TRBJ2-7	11	CAIRAGVEQYF	TGTGCCATCCGGGCAGGGGTCGAGCAGTACTTC
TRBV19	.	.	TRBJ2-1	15	CASSIDPGTSYEQFF	TGTGCCAGTAGTATTGACCCCGGGACCTCCTATGAGCAGTTCTTC
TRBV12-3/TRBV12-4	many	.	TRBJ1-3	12	CASSPLPNTIYF	TGTGCCAGCAGTCCCCTTCCAAACACCATATATTTT
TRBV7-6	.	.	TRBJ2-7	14	CASSLDRASYEQYF	TGTGCCAGCAGCTTAGACAGGGCGTCCTACGAGCAGTACTTC
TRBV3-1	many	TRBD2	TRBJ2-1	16	CASSQGSGRRRNEQFF	TGTGCCAGCAGCCAAGGTAGCGGGAGAAGACGGAATGAGCAGTTCTTC
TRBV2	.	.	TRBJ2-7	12	CASQTGTYEQYF	TGTGCCAGCCAGACGGGGACATACGAGCAGTACTTC
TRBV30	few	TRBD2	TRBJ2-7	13	CAWDPLAGDEQYF	TGTGCCTGGGACCCACTAGCGGGAGACGAGCAGTACTTC
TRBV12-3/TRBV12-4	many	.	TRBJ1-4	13	CASSLGSPEKLFF	TGTGCCAGCAGTTTGGGGTCTCCCGAAAAACTGTTTTTT
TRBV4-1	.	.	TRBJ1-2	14	CASSHSQLGYGYTF	TGCGCCAGCAGCCATTCGCAGTTGGGTTATGGCTACACCTTC
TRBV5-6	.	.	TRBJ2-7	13	CASSLKEGNEQYF	TGTGCCAGCAGCTTGAAGGAGGGGAACGAGCAGTACTTC
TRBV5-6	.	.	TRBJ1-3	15	CASSLAAGLGNTIYF	TGTGCCAGCAGCTTGGCCGCAGGCTTAGGAAACACCATATATTTT
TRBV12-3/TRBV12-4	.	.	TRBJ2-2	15	CASSPDSERTGELFF	TGTGCCAGCAGCCCCGACTCGGAGAGGACCGGGGAGCTGTTTTTT
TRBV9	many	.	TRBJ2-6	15	CASSPRVSGANVLTF	TGTGCCAGCAGCCCCCGGGTGTCTGGGGCCAACGTCCTGACTTTC
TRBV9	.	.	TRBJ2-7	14	CASSAGTLDWEQYF	TGTGCCAGCAGCGCCGGGACGCTCGACTGGGAGCAGTACTTC
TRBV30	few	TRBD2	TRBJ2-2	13	CGGTSGNTGELFF	TGTGGCGGGACTAGCGGGAACACCGGGGAGCTGTTTTTT
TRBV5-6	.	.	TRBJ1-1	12	CASSSDRLEAFF	TGTGCCAGCAGCTCGGACAGACTTGAAGCTTTCTTT
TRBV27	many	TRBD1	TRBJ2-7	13	CASSSTGFHEQYF	TGTGCCAGCAGTTCGACAGGGTTCCACGAGCAGTACTTC
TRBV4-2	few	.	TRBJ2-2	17	CASSQEVARSNTGELFF	TGTGCCAGCAGCCAAGAGGTGGCGAGGTCGAACACCGGGGAGCTGTTTTTT
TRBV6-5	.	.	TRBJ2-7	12	CASSSRGDEQYF	TGTGCCAGCAGTTCGAGGGGGGACGAGCAGTACTTC
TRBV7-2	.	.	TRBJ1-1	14	CASRQSPMNTEAFF	TGTGCCAGCAGGCAATCCCCCATGAACACTGAAGCTTTCTTT
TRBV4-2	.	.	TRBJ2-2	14	CASSQDPRTGELFF	TGTGCCAGCAGCCAAGATCCGAGGACCGGGGAGCTGTTTTTT
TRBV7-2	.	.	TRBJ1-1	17	CASSLLVGPRRGSEAFF	TGTGCCAGCAGCTTATTGGTGGGGCCGAGGAGGGGGTCTGAAGCTTTCTTT
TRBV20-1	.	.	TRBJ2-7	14	CSAVGTRTSYEQYF	TGCAGTGCCGTTGGGACCCGGACCTCCTACGAGCAGTACTTC
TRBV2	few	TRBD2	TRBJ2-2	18	CASSERTSGRRGTGELFF	TGTGCCAGCAGTGAACGGACTAGCGGGAGGAGAGGAACCGGGGAGCTGTTTTTT
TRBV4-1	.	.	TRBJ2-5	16	CASSQGPGSSEETQYF	TGCGCCAGCAGCCAAGGGCCCGGGTCTTCCGAAGAGACCCAGTACTTC
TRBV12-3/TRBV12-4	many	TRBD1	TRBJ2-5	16	CASSSQGGPIQETQYF	TGTGCCAGCAGTTCACAGGGGGGACCGATTCAAGAGACCCAGTACTTC
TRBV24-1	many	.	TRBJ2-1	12	CATSDDRGEQFF	TGTGCCACCAGTGATGATAGGGGTGAGCAGTTCTTC
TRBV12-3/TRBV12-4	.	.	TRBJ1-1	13	CASSPGEVGEAFF	TGTGCCAGCAGTCCGGGGGAAGTGGGCGAAGCTTTCTTT
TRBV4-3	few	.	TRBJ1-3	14	CASSSGRSGNTIYF	TGCGCCAGCAGCTCAGGGAGATCTGGAAACACCATATATTTT
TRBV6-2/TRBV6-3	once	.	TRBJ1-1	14	CASSYLAGRTEAFF	TGTGCCAGCAGTTACTTGGCAGGCAGGACTGAAGCTTTCTTT
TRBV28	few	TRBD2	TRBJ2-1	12	CGVSGLALEQFF	TGTGGGGTTTCGGGACTAGCTCTAGAGCAGTTCTTC
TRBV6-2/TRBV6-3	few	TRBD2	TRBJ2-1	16	CASSYSRTSGSYEQFF	TGTGCCAGCAGTTACTCGAGGACTAGCGGGAGCTATGAGCAGTTCTTC
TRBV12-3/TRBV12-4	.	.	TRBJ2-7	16	CASSSSAVVATYEQYF	TGTGCCAGCAGTTCCTCGGCCGTGGTGGCCACCTACGAGCAGTACTTC
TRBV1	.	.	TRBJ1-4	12	CTSSGIGEKLFF	TGCACCAGCAGCGGGATTGGTGAAAAACTGTTTTTT